This T cell receptor beta chain was sequenced during a study of T cell responses to AZD1222 COVID-19 vaccine. Across the whole study: Second-dose intervals of approximately 4 or approximately 12 weeks were pooled.

General study findings and limits: Donors skewed white British and female; clonal diversity was possibly underestimated. At 160-218 and 743-854, vaccine-associated CD4 TCRs were dominant, and they spanned spike. Baseline seropositives among AZD1222 recipients totaled only five to seven.

This CDR3 is 18 amino acids long. Germline lookup yields CDR1 SGHRS and CDR2 YFSETQ. The V gene end was trimmed by 4 bases and the J gene end by 1 base; junction bases not matched to a gene: 11. Turning to this clone: The antigen is undetermined.

Produced via immunoSEQ multiplex PCR; TCRdb's table is partial and in-frame only. The sample lists 95,000 to 100,000 clones, over 85% occurring once. This TCR was sampled from an adult in good health. The rearrangement joins TRBV5-1 to TRBJ2-2, with 9 positions matching TRBD1. This sample comprised peripheral blood, obtained on day 0 of AZD1222 vaccination. In DNA form, the CDR3 reads TGCGCCAGCAGCCGCACCGGGACAGGGAGGGTGAACACCGGGGAGCTGTTTTTT. It codes for CASSRTGTGRVNTGELFF.